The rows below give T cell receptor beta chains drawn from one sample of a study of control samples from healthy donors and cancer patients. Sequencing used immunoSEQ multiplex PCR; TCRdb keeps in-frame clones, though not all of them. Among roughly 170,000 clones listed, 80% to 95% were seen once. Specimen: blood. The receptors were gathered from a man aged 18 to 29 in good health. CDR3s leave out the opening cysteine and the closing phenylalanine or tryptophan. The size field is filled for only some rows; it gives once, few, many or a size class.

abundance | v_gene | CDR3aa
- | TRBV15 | ATSLDRGGGHNQPQH
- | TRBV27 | ASRRAGPIDGYT
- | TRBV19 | ASSTTGTSGGSDTQY
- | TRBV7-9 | ASSLVDRRGGYT
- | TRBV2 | ASSEWGGYT
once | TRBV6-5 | ASSSRDRARSPLH
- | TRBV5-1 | ASSAGTGVLADTQY
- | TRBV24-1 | ATSDPPDRGHEQY
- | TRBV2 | ASSKDSMNTEAF
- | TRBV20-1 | SASGEGNSPLH
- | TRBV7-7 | ASSSGLAFEQY
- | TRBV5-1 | ASSMAWGTDTQY
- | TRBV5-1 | ASSLDSGYTEAF
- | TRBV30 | AWSNRGQVGNQPQH
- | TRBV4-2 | ASSQDGNQPQH
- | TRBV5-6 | ASSPGVRGTYQETQY
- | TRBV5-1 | ASRQGADTGELF
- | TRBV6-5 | ASSLGLWTTNEKLF
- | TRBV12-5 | ASGLIEAAEAF
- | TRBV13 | ASSITGSSYNEQF
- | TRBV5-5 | ASSFGTFGEGYT
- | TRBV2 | ASITNTGELF
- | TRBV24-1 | ATSQAGTGSETQY
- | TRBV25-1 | ASSQGGNQPQH
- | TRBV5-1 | ASSFEGRNYGYT
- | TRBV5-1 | ASSTDRAMDNSPLH
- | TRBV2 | ASNVRGTDQPQH
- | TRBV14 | ASSQGLYSPLH
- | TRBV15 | ATRDRTGAAEAF
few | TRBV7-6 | ASSLGSGTSGHNEQF
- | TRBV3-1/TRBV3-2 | ASSPGTGYNEQF
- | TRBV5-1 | ASSNPQGEALEAF
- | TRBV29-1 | SVEDKEGQMTEAF
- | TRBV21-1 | ASSNPPGTAKNIQY
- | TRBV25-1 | ASSDPGTGNTGELF
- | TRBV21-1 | ASIGAGDTEAF
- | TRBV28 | ASGWRETQY
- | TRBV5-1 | ASSLAEGRETQY
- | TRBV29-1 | SVVPGGSYEQY
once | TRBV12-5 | ASGAGYTNEQF
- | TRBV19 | ASSISDYGYT
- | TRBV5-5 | ASGTTTANYGYT
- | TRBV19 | ASSTGRLGGSNQPQH
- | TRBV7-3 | ASSLFPGKTYEQY
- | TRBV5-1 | ASSLGVYGYT
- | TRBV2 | ATVGQGGNTEAF
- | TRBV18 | ASSGPGQGITDTQY
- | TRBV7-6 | ASSLAFGQGDYEQY
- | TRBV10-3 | AIRGTGGTDTQY
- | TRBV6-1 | ASSERDRNNQPQH
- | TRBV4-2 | ASSQAVANTGELF
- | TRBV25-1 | ASSVGGRQGADTQY
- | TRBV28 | ASSRATGLHYEQY
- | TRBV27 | ASSLRGELF
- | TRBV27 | ASSSMKLRGANPTYEQY
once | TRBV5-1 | ASSIGTGGNQPQH
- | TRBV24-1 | ATSDHRQGARTEAF